A selection of T cell receptor beta chains follows, all from one sample in a study of T cells in Graves' hyperthyroidism and ophthalmopathy. Using its own MiXCR run on the multiplex PCR reads, TCRdb lists one record per CDR3 protein. The sample contains approximately 370,000 distinct CDR3 sequences, about 17% of which appear only once. Sequenced input: blood. These TCRs come from a woman between 25 and 40 years old with Graves' hyperthyroidism that later progressed to Graves' ophthalmopathy. The CDR3 runs from the conserved cysteine through the conserved F or W. The D gene is left open where the match is weak. Part of the rows lack a size; the others show once, few, many or a class for expanded clones.

j_gene	d_gene	abundance	v_gene	CDR3aa	CDR3nt
TRBJ1-1	-	many	TRBV30	CAWRGTMNTEAFF	TGTGCCTGGAGGGGGACGATGAACACTGAAGCTTTCTTT
TRBJ1-3	TRBD1	-	TRBV6-9	CASSYRAPGQGYSGNTIYF	TGTGCCAGCAGTTACAGAGCCCCGGGACAGGGATACTCTGGAAACACCATATATTTT
TRBJ2-1	-	many	TRBV28	CATYEDEQFF	TGTGCTACCTACGAAGATGAGCAGTTCTTC
TRBJ2-3	-	few	TRBV6-2/TRBV6-3	CASIPRASTDTQYF	TGTGCCAGCATCCCCAGGGCTAGCACAGATACGCAGTATTTT
TRBJ1-5	TRBD1	-	TRBV2	CASRKPGQESNQPQHF	TGTGCCAGCAGAAAACCGGGACAGGAGAGCAATCAGCCCCAGCATTTT
TRBJ1-5	-	-	TRBV7-8	CASSLAPANQPQHF	TGTGCCAGCAGCTTAGCGCCAGCCAATCAGCCCCAGCATTTT
TRBJ1-1	-	many	TRBV3-1	CASSQEGYREAFF	TGTGCCAGCAGCCAAGAAGGGTACAGAGAAGCTTTCTTT
TRBJ1-3	-	few	TRBV4-1	CASSPTPGDHGNTIYF	TGCGCCAGCAGCCCGACGCCAGGGGATCATGGAAACACCATATATTTT
TRBJ2-3	TRBD1	few	TRBV29-1	CSVVGGQGGTDTQYF	TGCAGCGTTGTGGGGGGACAGGGAGGCACAGATACGCAGTATTTT
TRBJ2-1	TRBD2	few	TRBV3-1	CASSGRLEDGGATPINEQFF	TGTGCCAGCAGCGGACGACTCGAGGACGGGGGGGCCACGCCAATCAATGAGCAGTTCTTC
TRBJ2-5	TRBD2	few	TRBV28	CASSSTGGGARETQYF	TGTGCCAGCAGCTCCACCGGGGGGGGAGCGCGGGAGACCCAGTACTTC
TRBJ2-2	-	many	TRBV29-1	CSVGGPASTGELFF	TGCAGCGTTGGGGGACCGGCTAGCACCGGGGAGCTGTTTTTT
TRBJ1-1	-	many	TRBV7-9	CASSLVGLGAENTEAFF	TGTGCCAGCAGCTTAGTGGGGTTGGGTGCGGAGAACACTGAAGCTTTCTTT
TRBJ2-1	-	many	TRBV27	CASSFVGSLGNEQFF	TGTGCCAGCAGTTTCGTTGGTTCGTTGGGCAATGAGCAGTTCTTC
TRBJ1-1	-	few	TRBV25-1	CASSPGRDTEAFF	TGTGCCAGCAGTCCTGGAAGGGACACTGAAGCTTTCTTT
TRBJ1-2	-	many	TRBV18	CASSPYVIDGYTF	TGTGCCAGCTCACCATACGTAATCGATGGCTACACCTTC
TRBJ1-1	-	-	TRBV20-1	CSASIGGLNTEAFF	TGCAGTGCTTCCATTGGGGGGCTGAACACTGAAGCTTTCTTT
TRBJ1-2	TRBD1	many	TRBV7-2	CASSLLATGGEGYTF	TGTGCCAGCAGCTTATTGGCAACAGGGGGCGAGGGCTACACCTTC
TRBJ1-2	-	-	TRBV7-9	CASSPSLGGVTNYGYTF	TGTGCCAGCAGCCCTAGCCTGGGAGGGGTCACTAACTATGGCTACACCTTC
TRBJ2-1	TRBD2	many	TRBV28	CASSELLAGNNEQFF	TGTGCCAGCAGCGAATTACTAGCGGGGAACAATGAGCAGTTCTTC
TRBJ2-7	TRBD1	many	TRBV15	CATGTGRGEQYF	TGTGCCACCGGGACAGGTAGGGGGGAGCAGTACTTC
TRBJ1-1	-	many	TRBV2	CASSRGFVTEAFF	TGTGCCAGCAGTAGGGGTTTTGTCACTGAAGCTTTCTTT
TRBJ2-1	TRBD2	-	TRBV11-2	CASSFTLAGVYNEQFF	TGTGCCAGCAGCTTCACGCTAGCGGGGGTTTACAATGAGCAGTTCTTC
TRBJ2-7	-	many	TRBV7-2	CASSLLNYEQYF	TGTGCCAGCAGCTTACTCAACTACGAGCAGTACTTC
TRBJ2-7	-	many	TRBV12-3/TRBV12-4	CASSLRVSYEQYF	TGTGCCAGCAGCCTACGGGTTAGCTACGAGCAGTACTTC
TRBJ2-7	TRBD1	-	TRBV29-1	CSVRTGTYEQYF	TGCAGCGTTCGGACAGGTACCTACGAGCAGTACTTC
TRBJ2-7	-	many	TRBV6-1	CASRLRVEYEQYF	TGTGCCAGCAGGCTCCGGGTAGAATACGAGCAGTACTTC
TRBJ2-3	TRBD2	few	TRBV25-1	CASSERGGSKDTQYF	TGTGCCAGCAGTGAGCGGGGGGGCAGCAAAGATACGCAGTATTTT
TRBJ1-4	-	many	TRBV28	CASSYSNEKLFF	TGTGCCAGCAGTTATTCTAATGAAAAACTGTTTTTT
TRBJ2-2	-	many	TRBV3-1	CASSPRGAKNTGELFF	TGTGCCAGCAGCCCCCGAGGGGCAAAGAACACCGGGGAGCTGTTTTTT
TRBJ1-5	-	many	TRBV10-3	CAISESGGQPQHF	TGTGCCATCAGTGAGTCTGGAGGGCAGCCCCAGCATTTT
TRBJ2-5	-	many	TRBV7-9	CASSFFGRFGQETQYF	TGTGCCAGCAGCTTCTTTGGGCGATTCGGTCAAGAGACCCAGTACTTC
TRBJ1-1	-	many	TRBV30	CAWSGGIIRDTEAFF	TGTGCCTGGAGCGGGGGAATAATAAGGGACACTGAAGCTTTCTTT
TRBJ1-1	-	-	TRBV28	CASTASGTEAFF	TGTGCCAGCACCGCATCAGGCACTGAAGCTTTCTTT
TRBJ1-1	-	many	TRBV7-2	CASSLALDGYTEAFF	TGTGCCAGCAGCTTAGCTTTGGACGGGTACACTGAAGCTTTCTTT
TRBJ2-7	-	many	TRBV7-9	CASSLAGRSYEQYF	TGTGCCAGCAGCTTAGCGGGACGATCCTACGAGCAGTACTTC
TRBJ1-2	-	many	TRBV20-1	CSARQGNYGYTF	TGCAGTGCTAGACAGGGGAACTATGGCTACACCTTC
TRBJ2-1	-	many	TRBV6-1	CASSVSPGLEQFF	TGTGCCAGCAGTGTATCCCCGGGGCTTGAGCAGTTCTTC
TRBJ2-3	-	once	TRBV12-3/TRBV12-4	CASSPTEGDTQYF	TGTGCCAGCAGCCCGACAGAAGGAGATACGCAGTATTTT
TRBJ1-4	TRBD1	-	TRBV30	CAWSVFVGTGIKKLFF	TGTGCCTGGAGTGTTTTTGTCGGGACAGGGATAAAAAAACTGTTTTTT
TRBJ2-2	TRBD2	-	TRBV15	CATSTTSGENTGELFF	TGTGCCACCAGCACAACTAGCGGGGAGAACACCGGGGAGCTGTTTTTT
TRBJ2-7	TRBD1	-	TRBV29-1	CSVEGGDRDSYEQYF	TGCAGCGTTGAAGGTGGAGACAGGGACTCCTACGAGCAGTACTTC
TRBJ2-7	-	-	TRBV12-3/TRBV12-4	CASRVGTNRQYF	TGTGCCAGCAGGGTCGGGACAAACCGACAGTACTTC
TRBJ2-7	-	-	TRBV6-2/TRBV6-3	CASTPGFSYEQYF	TGTGCCAGCACCCCGGGTTTTTCCTACGAGCAGTACTTC
TRBJ2-1	-	-	TRBV7-9	CASSLFSNEQFF	TGTGCCAGCAGCTTATTTAGCAATGAGCAGTTCTTC
TRBJ1-5	-	-	TRBV6-1	CASSRGRGGYGNQPQHF	TGTGCCAGCAGCCGCGGCCGGGGAGGATATGGCAATCAGCCCCAGCATTTT
TRBJ1-1	-	many	TRBV28	CASEKGEGNIEAFF	TGTGCCAGCGAGAAGGGAGAAGGAAATATTGAAGCTTTCTTT